This TCR beta chain came from a study of response to subunit inactivated influenza vaccine. This CDR3 contains 15 residues. CDR1 DFQATT and CDR2 SNEGSKA come from the germline V gene (reference sequence). V lost 7 bases and J 2 bases, leaving 18 bases between the germline ends. General study findings and limits: Authors suggested few new T cells are recruited by each seasonal influenza vaccination.

A single record per CDR3 protein comes from TCRdb applying MiXCR to the RT-PCR reads. The sample includes about 570,000 distinct CDR3 sequences, roughly 12% of them seen just once. This clonotype was recorded a few times. Its antigen is still unknown. This TCR derives from a man aged 45-60 years who received an inactivated influenza vaccine. Specimen: PBMCs from blood, collected on the day of vaccination. The rearrangement uses TRBV20-1 and TRBJ1-5, with a possible D match to TRBD1 (5 bases). Here the CDR3 DNA reads TGCAGTGTCGTCGGGGGGTCGGGTCGCAATCAGCCCCAGCATTTT. Translating it yields CSVVGGSGRNQPQHF.